This TCR beta chain was sequenced during a study of control samples from healthy donors and cancer patients. Sequencing was performed with immunoSEQ multiplex PCR; in TCRdb, only in-frame clones are kept and a portion is missing. Among around 55,000 clones listed, approximately 86% were seen once. Trimming took 6 bases from V and 5 from J, leaving 11 bases between them. The CDR3 extends over 13 amino acids. The TCR sequence derives from a man aged 50-59 years in good health. The sample was blood. V and J are TRBV12-3 or TRBV12-4 and TRBJ1-5; D unclear. The chain's CDR3 is CASSGRIYQPQHF. For the CDR3, the DNA is TGTGCCAGCAGCGGACGGATTTATCAGCCCCAGCATTTT.